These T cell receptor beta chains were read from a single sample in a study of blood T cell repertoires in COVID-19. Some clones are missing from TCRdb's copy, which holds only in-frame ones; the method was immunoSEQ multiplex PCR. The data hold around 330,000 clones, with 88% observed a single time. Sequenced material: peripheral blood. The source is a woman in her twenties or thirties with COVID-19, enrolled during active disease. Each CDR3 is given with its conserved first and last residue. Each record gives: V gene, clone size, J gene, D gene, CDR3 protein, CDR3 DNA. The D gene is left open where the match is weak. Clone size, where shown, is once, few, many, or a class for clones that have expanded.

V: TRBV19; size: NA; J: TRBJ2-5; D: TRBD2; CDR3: CASSNPLGGGSGTQYF; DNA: TGTGCCAGTAGTAACCCGTTGGGCGGGGGGTCGGGTACCCAGTACTTC
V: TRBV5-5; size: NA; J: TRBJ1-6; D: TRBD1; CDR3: CASRDRDFTSPLHF; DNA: TGTGCCAGCAGGGACAGGGATTTCACTTCACCCCTCCACTTT
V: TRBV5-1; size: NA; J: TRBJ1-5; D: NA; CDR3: CASSLMGPDQPQHF; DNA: TGCGCCAGCAGCTTGATGGGCCCGGATCAGCCCCAGCATTTT
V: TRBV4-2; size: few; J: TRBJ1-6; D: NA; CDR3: CASSPGPDSPLHF; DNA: TGTGCCAGCAGCCCAGGGCCAGATTCACCCCTCCACTTT
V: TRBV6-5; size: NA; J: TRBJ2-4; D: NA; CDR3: CASKEGSAKNIQYF; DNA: TGTGCCAGCAAGGAGGGGTCGGCCAAAAACATTCAGTACTTC
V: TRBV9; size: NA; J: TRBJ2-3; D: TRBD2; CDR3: CASSAYLAGGPTDTQYF; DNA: TGTGCCAGCAGCGCCTATCTAGCGGGGGGTCCCACAGATACGCAGTATTTT
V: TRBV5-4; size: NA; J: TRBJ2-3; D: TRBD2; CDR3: CASSLQRGSTDTQYF; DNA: TGTGCCAGCAGCTTGCAGCGGGGGAGTACAGATACGCAGTATTTT
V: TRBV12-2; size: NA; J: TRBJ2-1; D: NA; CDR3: CASRLEGLKGLSTNEQFF; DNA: TGTGCAAGTCGCTTAGAAGGCCTAAAAGGACTTTCTACGAATGAGCAGTTCTTC
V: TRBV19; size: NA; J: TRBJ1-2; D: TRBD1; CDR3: CASSRPGTGGDRYGYTF; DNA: TGTGCCAGTAGTAGACCCGGGACAGGGGGCGACCGTTATGGCTACACCTTC
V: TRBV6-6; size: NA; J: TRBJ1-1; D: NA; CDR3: CASRGLNTEAFF; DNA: TGTGCCAGCAGGGGGCTTAACACTGAAGCTTTCTTT
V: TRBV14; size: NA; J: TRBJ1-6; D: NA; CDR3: CASSQGHYNSPLHF; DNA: TGTGCCAGCAGCCAGGGACACTATAATTCACCCCTCCACTTT
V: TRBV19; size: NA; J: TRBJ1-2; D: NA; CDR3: CASSIDPHVRDGYTF; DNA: TGTGCCAGTAGTATAGATCCACATGTGAGGGATGGCTACACCTTC
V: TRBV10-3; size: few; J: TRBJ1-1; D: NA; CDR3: CAISRTGAELTGAFF; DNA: TGTGCCATCAGTAGAACGGGAGCCGAACTCACGGGAGCTTTCTTT
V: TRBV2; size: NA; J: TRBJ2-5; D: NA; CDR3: CASSVSVETQYF; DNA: TGTGCCAGCAGTGTTAGTGTAGAGACCCAGTACTTC
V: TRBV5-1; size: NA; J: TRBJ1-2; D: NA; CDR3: CASSLEVRTSDGYTF; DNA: TGCGCCAGCAGCTTGGAAGTACGGACATCGGATGGCTACACCTTC
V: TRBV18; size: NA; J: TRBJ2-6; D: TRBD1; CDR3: CASSGQGLPSGANVLTF; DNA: TGTGCCAGCTCAGGACAGGGCCTGCCCTCTGGGGCCAACGTCCTGACTTTC
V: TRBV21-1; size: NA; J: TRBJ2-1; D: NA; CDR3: CASSTRPLSRLAGGFDEQFF; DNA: TGTGCCAGCAGCACCAGACCCCTCAGCCGACTAGCGGGGGGATTTGATGAGCAGTTCTTC
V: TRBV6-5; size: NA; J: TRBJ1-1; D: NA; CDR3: CASSLLTVEAFF; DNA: TGTGCCAGCAGTTTGTTAACGGTTGAAGCTTTCTTT
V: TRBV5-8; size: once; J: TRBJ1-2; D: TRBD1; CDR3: CASSPMGRGTGGYTF; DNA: TGTGCCAGCAGCCCCATGGGGCGGGGGACAGGTGGCTACACCTTC
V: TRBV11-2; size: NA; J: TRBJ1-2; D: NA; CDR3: CASSSPSGSLSYGYTF; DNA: TGTGCCAGCAGCTCGCCGTCTGGCAGTTTAAGTTATGGCTACACCTTC
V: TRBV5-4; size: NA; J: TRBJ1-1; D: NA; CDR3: CASSPRSGNTEAFF; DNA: TGTGCCAGCAGCCCCCGGTCAGGGAACACTGAAGCTTTCTTT
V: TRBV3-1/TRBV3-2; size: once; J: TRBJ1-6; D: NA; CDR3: CASSPLSDRYNSPLHF; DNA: TGTGCCAGCAGCCCCTTATCCGACAGATATAATTCACCCCTCCACTTT
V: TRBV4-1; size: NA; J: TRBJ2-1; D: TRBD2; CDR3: CASSQGFLAGKGNEQFF; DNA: TGCGCCAGCAGCCAAGGGTTCCTAGCGGGGAAAGGTAATGAGCAGTTCTTC
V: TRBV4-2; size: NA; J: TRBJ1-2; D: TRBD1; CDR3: CASSQVFDRGLDGYTF; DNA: TGTGCCAGCAGCCAAGTCTTCGACAGGGGGCTCGATGGCTACACCTTC
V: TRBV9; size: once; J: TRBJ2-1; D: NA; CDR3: CASSGPGLEDEQFF; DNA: TGTGCCAGCAGTGGACCGGGACTCGAGGATGAGCAGTTCTTC
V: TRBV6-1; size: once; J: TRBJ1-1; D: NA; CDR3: CASSEVAGLNTEAFF; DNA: TGTGCCAGCAGTGAAGTCGCGGGGCTGAACACTGAAGCTTTCTTT
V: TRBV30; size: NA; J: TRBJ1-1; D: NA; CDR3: CAWTHVGGDTEAFF; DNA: TGTGCCTGGACCCACGTCGGGGGGGACACTGAAGCTTTCTTT
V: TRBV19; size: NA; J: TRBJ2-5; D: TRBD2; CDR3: CASSIDFLAGSQETQYF; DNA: TGTGCCAGTAGTATAGATTTCCTAGCGGGATCCCAAGAGACCCAGTACTTC
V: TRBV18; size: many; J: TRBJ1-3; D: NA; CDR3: CASSLASSGNTIYF; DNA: TGTGCCAGCTCCCTCGCGAGCTCTGGAAACACCATATATTTT
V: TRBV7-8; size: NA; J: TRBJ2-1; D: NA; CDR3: CASSLEGTGRFF; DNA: TGTGCCAGCAGCTTAGAGGGAACAGGGAGGTTCTTC
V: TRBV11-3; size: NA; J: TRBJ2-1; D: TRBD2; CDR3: CASSIPLSGDNEQFF; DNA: TGTGCCAGCAGCATACCCCTTAGCGGGGACAATGAGCAGTTCTTC
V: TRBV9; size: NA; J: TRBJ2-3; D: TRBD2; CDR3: CASSVEGTSGAVTQYF; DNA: TGTGCCAGCAGCGTAGAAGGGACTAGCGGGGCGGTTACGCAGTATTTT
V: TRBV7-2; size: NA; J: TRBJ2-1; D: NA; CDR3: CASGQAGIHNEQFF; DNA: TGTGCCAGCGGACAAGCTGGGATCCACAATGAGCAGTTCTTC
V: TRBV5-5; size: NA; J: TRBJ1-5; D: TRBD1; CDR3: CASSLDRQGYQPQHF; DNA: TGTGCCAGCAGCTTGGACCGACAGGGGTACCAGCCCCAGCATTTT
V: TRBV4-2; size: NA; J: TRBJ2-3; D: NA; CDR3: CASSPAGRAGDTQYF; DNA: TGTGCCAGCAGCCCCGCGGGACGTGCGGGGGATACGCAGTATTTT
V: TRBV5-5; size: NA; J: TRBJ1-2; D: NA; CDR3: CASSFAGDPGYGYTF; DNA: TGTGCCAGCAGCTTTGCGGGGGACCCGGGCTATGGCTACACCTTC
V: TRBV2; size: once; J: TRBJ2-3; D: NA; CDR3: CASRIPGLFTDTQYF; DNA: TGTGCCAGCAGGATCCCGGGACTCTTCACAGATACGCAGTATTTT
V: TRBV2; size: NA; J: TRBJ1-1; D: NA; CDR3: CASSPKMNTEAFF; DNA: TGTGCCAGCAGTCCTAAAATGAACACTGAAGCTTTCTTT
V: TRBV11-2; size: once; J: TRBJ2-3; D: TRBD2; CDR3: CASSASEAGLTQYF; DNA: TGTGCCAGCAGCGCAAGTGAAGCGGGGCTTACGCAGTATTTT
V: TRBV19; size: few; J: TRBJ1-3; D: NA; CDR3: CASSIGPGLVIYF; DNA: TGTGCCAGTAGTATAGGTCCAGGGTTGGTCATATATTTT
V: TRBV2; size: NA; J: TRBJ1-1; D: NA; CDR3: CASSELSNRGYVNTEAFF; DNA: TGTGCCAGCAGTGAGCTTTCTAACCGGGGTTACGTGAACACTGAAGCTTTCTTT
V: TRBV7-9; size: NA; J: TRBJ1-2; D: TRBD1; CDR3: CASSLGQGPYGYTF; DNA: TGTGCCAGCAGCTTGGGACAGGGCCCCTATGGCTACACCTTC
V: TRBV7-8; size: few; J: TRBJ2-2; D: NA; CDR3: CASSRTRVGTGELFF; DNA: TGTGCCAGCAGCCGGACGAGGGTGGGCACCGGGGAGCTGTTTTTT
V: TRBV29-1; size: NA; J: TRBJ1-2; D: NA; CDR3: CSVEEGAIF; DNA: TGCAGCGTTGAAGAAGGGGCGATATTC
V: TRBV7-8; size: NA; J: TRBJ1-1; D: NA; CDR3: CASSPWQAGAFF; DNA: TGTGCCAGCAGCCCATGGCAGGCGGGAGCTTTCTTT